This TCR beta chain was sequenced for a study of low-dose radiotherapy and immunotherapy resistance in tumors. Study overall: Daily, from cycle 1 day 1 and for four cycles, patients took oral aspirin 300 mg.

The table lists this clonotype with many counts. Time point here: after trial treatment. Documented treatment: LDRT plus nivolumab, ipilimumab, low-dose cyclophosphamide and aspirin (RACIN trial). The CDR3 length is 15 residues. V lost 1 base to trimming and J lost 4 bases, with 13 bases between them. Germline lookup yields CDR1 SNHLY and CDR2 FYNNEI. Alpha- and beta-chain coverage of first-strand cDNA came from TRAV- and TRBV-specific primers. With a V-primer adapter and a constant-region primer, TCRs were amplified for around 21 PCR cycles. Each CDR3 protein is one row after TCRdb ran MiXCR on the reads. The sample contains approximately 84,000 distinct CDR3 sequences, about 17% of which appear only once.

This chain joins TRBV2 and TRBJ1-1; D might be TRBD1 (6 bases). This sequence was found in a male donor with prostate cancer. The specimen comprised PBMCs, sampled after low-dose radiotherapy plus immunotherapy. The CDR3 sequence is CASSEGVQGATEAFF. Written as DNA, the CDR3 is TGTGCCAGCAGTGAAGGGGTACAGGGCGCCACTGAAGCTTTCTTT.